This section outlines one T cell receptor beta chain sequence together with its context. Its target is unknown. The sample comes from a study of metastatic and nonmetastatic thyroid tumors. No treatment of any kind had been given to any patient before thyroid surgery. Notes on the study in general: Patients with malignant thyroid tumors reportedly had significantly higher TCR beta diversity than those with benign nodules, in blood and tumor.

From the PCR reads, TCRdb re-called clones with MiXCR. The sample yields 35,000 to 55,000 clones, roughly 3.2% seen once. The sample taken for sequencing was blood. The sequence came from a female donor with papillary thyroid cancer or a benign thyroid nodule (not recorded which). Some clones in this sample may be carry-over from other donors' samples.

In DNA form, the CDR3 reads TGCAGTGCTAGAGATCTTAGACTAGCGGAAGAGACCCAGTACTTC. This gives the protein CSARDLRLAEETQYF. The V call is TRBV20-1, the J call TRBJ2-5; TRBD2 aligns across 9 bases. CDR1 and CDR2 (germline): DFQATT, SNEGSKA (reference sequence). V trimming: 0 bases; J trimming: 3 bases; junction bases outside the gene matches: 5. This CDR3 has 15 amino acids.